The next 15 T cell receptor beta chains were all read from a single sample in a study of molecular identifiers for immune sequencing clone quantification. A single record per CDR3 protein comes from TCRdb applying MiXCR to the PCR reads. The data contain 85,000 to 100,000 distinct CDR3 sequences, about 21% of them seen just once; the ten biggest clones take up 0.85% to 1.2%. Material for sequencing was naive CD8+ T cells from blood, with Jurkat cell RNA spiked in. The subset denotes: FACS-sorted CD8+CD4-CCR7+CD45RA+ naive T cells. These receptors came from a human donor in good health. Some libraries in this study had Jurkat cell RNA spiked in.

This chain joins TRBV19 and TRBJ2-1; the match to TRBD2 covers 16 bases. Germline V gives CDR1 LNHDA, CDR2 SQIVND (reference sequence). J lost 7 bases, V lost 2 bases, and 5 bases had no gene match. This CDR3 region has 17 residues. Here the CDR3 reads CASSIMGLAGGRNEQFF. The CDR3 nucleotides are TGTGCCAGTAGTATAATGGGACTAGCGGGGGGGCGTAATGAGCAGTTCTTC.

This clonotype has at least ten counts. The chain joins TRBV7-9 to TRBJ2-7; no clear D. The CDR3 is 13 amino acids. Germline V gene lookup returns CDR1 SEHNR and CDR2 FQNEAQ (reference sequence). Trimming took off 5 bases at V and 7 bases at J, with 15 bases between the two ends. CDR3 protein: CASSPSGFEEQYF. The CDR3 nucleotides are TGTGCCAGCAGCCCCTCAGGTTTTGAGGAGCAGTACTTC.

The J gene is TRBJ1-4, the V gene TRBV7-9, with TRBD1 identical over 12 bases. The germline V gene encodes CDR1 SEHNR and CDR2 FQNEAQ (reference sequence). Trimming at V came to 9 bases and at J to 0 bases, leaving 17 bases not matched to a gene. CDR3 length: 20 amino acids. The CDR3 protein is CASSPTPGTGGDATNEKLFF. The CDR3 region has the DNA TGTGCCAGTAGCCCGACGCCCGGGACAGGGGGCGATGCAACTAATGAAAAACTGTTTTTT.

This clonotype was detected a few times. The chain uses TRBV28 and TRBJ2-2; D gene uncertain. The germline gives CDR1 MDHEN, CDR2 SYDVKM. The CDR3 is 13 amino acids. V was pared by 2 bases and J by 5 bases, with 6 bases between. The CDR3 nucleotides are TGTGCCAGCAGTTTAGGGCAGACCGGGGAGCTGTTTTTT. As protein: CASSLGQTGELFF.

This clonotype was counted ten times or more. The chain has TRBV7-9 and TRBJ2-5; 11 positions agree with TRBD2. The germline CDR1 and CDR2 sequences are SEHNR and FQNEAQ (reference sequence). J gave up 9 bases and V 2 bases, and 11 bases lay outside the gene matches. This CDR3 spans 16 amino acids. The CDR3 nucleotides read TGTGCCAGCAGCTTATGGACTAGCGGGTCCCCTTGGGCCCAGTACTTC. Its protein product is CASSLWTSGSPWAQYF.

The chain combines TRBV12-5 with TRBJ2-1; maybe TRBD2 (6 bases). Trimming took off 4 bases at V and 7 bases at J, with 11 bases between the two ends. Germline-derived CDR1 and CDR2 are LGHNT and FRNRAP. This CDR3 comprises 13 residues. In DNA, the CDR3 is TGTGCTAGTGGTTCTGGAGGGTGGAATGAGCAGTTCTTC. This encodes CASGSGGWNEQFF.

The genes are TRBV3-1 and TRBJ2-7, with D possibly matching TRBD1 (6 bases). Germline V lookup: CDR1 LGHDT, CDR2 YNNKEL (reference sequence). Trimming removed 4 bases at V and 5 bases at J, with 18 bases between. The CDR3 is 15 residues long. The CDR3 spells CASSRDSRGVDEQYF. The CDR3 region has the DNA TGTGCCAGCAGCCGTGACAGCAGGGGAGTCGACGAGCAGTACTTC.

Remarks on this clonotype: The conserved phenylalanine or tryptophan is not found at the CDR3 terminus, so this likely reflects a read error. The chain uses TRBV4-3 and TRBJ2-1; D is possibly TRBD1 or TRBD2 (5 bases each). Trimming took 0 bases from V and 7 from J, leaving 22 bases between them. This CDR3 has 18 amino acids. Germline CDR1 LGHNA, CDR2 YSLEER. The CDR3 sequence: CASSQDSGGGAPGNEQFS. CDR3 DNA sequence: TGCGCCAGCAGCCAAGATTCGGGTGGGGGAGCGCCGGGGAATGAGCAGTTCTCC.

This clonotype was found a few times. V gene TRBV5-4 combines with J gene TRBJ2-1; TRBD2 aligns across 9 bases. The CDR3 extends over 15 amino acids. With 4 bases clipped from V and 4 bases from J, the junction kept 6 bases outside the gene matches. Germline assignment: CDR1 SGHNT and CDR2 YYREEE (reference sequence). CDR3 bases: TGTGCCAGCAGCCCACTAGCGGGCGTGTACAATGAGCAGTTCTTC. Its translation: CASSPLAGVYNEQFF.

This rearrangement joins TRBV20-1 to TRBJ2-7; 7 bases are a match to TRBD1. The CDR3 totals 14 residues. The J segment lost 5 bases and the V segment lost 3 bases, leaving 10 bases of the junction unmatched. From germline, CDR1 is DFQATT and CDR2 SNEGSKA (reference sequence). The CDR3 DNA follows: TGCAGTGCTAGGGGCCGGGACAGCGCACACGAGCAGTACTTC. Amino acid sequence: CSARGRDSAHEQYF.

There are many counts of this clonotype. The genes are TRBV5-6 and TRBJ2-3; no firm D call. There are 16 residues in the CDR3. CDR1 is SGHDT and CDR2 is YYEEEE in the germline V gene. V gave up 1 base and J gave up 0 bases, with 12 bases separating them. The CDR3 reads CASSLSVLTSTDTQYF. CDR3 coding DNA: TGTGCCAGCAGCTTGTCGGTATTAACTAGCACAGATACGCAGTATTTT.

This clonotype has a count of ten or more. This chain joins TRBV25-1 and TRBJ1-5; D remains unclear. The CDR3 consists of 14 residues. Germline V gene lookup returns CDR1 MGHDK and CDR2 SYGVNS. V lost 5 bases to trimming and J lost 3 bases, with 11 bases between them. CDR3 in DNA: TGTGCCAGCAGTCTGGACGGTTACAATCAGCCCCAGCATTTT. It translates to CASSLDGYNQPQHF.

In this sample, this clonotype turned up many times. This likely comes from a read error, as the CDR3 has no conserved phenylalanine or tryptophan at its end. No DNA is shown, since the ends of the CDR3 on it are uncertain; the CDR3 is the one TCRdb lists. The rearrangement uses TRBV25-1 and TRBJ1-1; the DNA was not used to check the table's D call, TRBD1. The CDR3 comprises 12 residues, both ends counted. The germline V gene has CDR1 MGHDK and CDR2 SYGVNS. The CDR3 sequence is CASSGGGTVWCV.

The chain couples TRBV5-5 to TRBJ2-3, with 7 bases matching TRBD1. Germline V lookup: CDR1 SGHKS, CDR2 YYEKEE (reference sequence). V lost 1 base to trimming and J lost 5 bases; unmatched junction nucleotides: 7. This CDR3 contains 15 residues. CDR3: CASSLWDSRVDTQYF. CDR3 nucleotide sequence: TGTGCCAGCAGCTTGTGGGACAGCCGCGTAGATACGCAGTATTTT.

Comment on this clonotype: One base away lies a much larger clone, so this may be a sequencing read error. The chain employs TRBV7-7 and TRBJ2-5, with 9 bases aligning to TRBD1. CDR1 is SSHAT and CDR2 is FNYEAQ in the germline V gene (reference sequence). The CDR3 contains 15 residues. The CDR3 sequence is CTSSPTGQGQETQYF. The CDR3 coding sequence is TGTACCAGCAGCCCGACGGGACAGGGACAAGAGACCCAGTACTTC.